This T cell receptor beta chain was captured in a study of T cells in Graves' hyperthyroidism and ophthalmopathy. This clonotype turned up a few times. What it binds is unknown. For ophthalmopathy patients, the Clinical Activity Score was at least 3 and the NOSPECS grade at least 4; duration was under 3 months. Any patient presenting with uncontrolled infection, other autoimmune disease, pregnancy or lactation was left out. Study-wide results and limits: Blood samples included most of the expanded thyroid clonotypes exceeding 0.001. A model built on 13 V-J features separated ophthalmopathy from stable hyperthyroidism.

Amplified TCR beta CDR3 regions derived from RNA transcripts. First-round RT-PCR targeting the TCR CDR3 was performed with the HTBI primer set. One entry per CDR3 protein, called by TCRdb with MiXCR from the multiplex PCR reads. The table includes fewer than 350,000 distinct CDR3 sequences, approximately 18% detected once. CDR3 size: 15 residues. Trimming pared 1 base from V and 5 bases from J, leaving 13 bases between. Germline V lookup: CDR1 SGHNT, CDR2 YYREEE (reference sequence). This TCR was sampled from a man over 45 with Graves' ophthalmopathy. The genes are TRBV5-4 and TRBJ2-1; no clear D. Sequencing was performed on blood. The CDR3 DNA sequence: TGTGCCAGCAGCTTGTTTTCCAGGCCCCACAATGAGCAGTTCTTC. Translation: CASSLFSRPHNEQFF.